Below, 8 T cell receptor beta chains from the same sample are listed, as sequenced in a study of monozygotic twins with cystic fibrosis. TCRdb keeps only in-frame clones here, not all; method: immunoSEQ multiplex PCR. The profile shows 9,500 to 14,000 clones, roughly 96% of them singletons. Sequencing used blood. Receptors originate from a boy younger than 18 with cystic fibrosis.

The chain uses TRBV9 and TRBJ1-2; a weak D match, TRBD1 (5 bases). V lost 0 bases and J lost 7, with 10 bases in between. The length of the CDR3 is 13 residues. Germline V CDR1 and CDR2: SGDLS, YYNGEE. In DNA, the CDR3 is TGTGCCAGCAGCGTAGCTGGGGGGACTGGCTACACCTTC. Translation gives CASSVAGGTGYTF. Full variable domain (remainder filled in from reference TRBV9 and TRBJ1-2): DSGVTQTPKHLITATGQRVTLRCSPRSGDLSVYWYQQSLDQGLQFLIQYYNGEERAKGNILERFSAQQFPDLHSELNLSSLELGDSALYFCASSVAGGTGYTFGSGTRLTVV.

The genes are TRBV6-6 and TRBJ2-5; D remains ambiguous. Deletions cut 0 bases from V and 5 bases from J, with 4 bases between. The CDR3 contains 12 residues. Germline V lookup: CDR1 MNHNY, CDR2 SVGAGI (reference sequence). Here the CDR3 reads CASSYSMETQYF. CDR3 in DNA: TGTGCCAGCAGTTACTCGATGGAGACCCAGTACTTC.

The chain employs TRBV11-3 and TRBJ2-2; 8 nucleotides align to TRBD2. CDR3 length: 15 residues. The ends lost 2 bases at V and 5 bases at J; junction bases unmatched: 4. CDR1 and CDR2 (germline): SGHNT, YENEEA. Written as DNA, the CDR3 is TGTGCCAGCAGCTTAACGAGCGGGAGTACCGGGGAGCTGTTTTTT. Encoded protein: CASSLTSGSTGELFF.

The J gene is TRBJ1-4, the V gene TRBV4-1; 10 nucleotides line up with TRBD1. Germline assignment: CDR1 MGHRA and CDR2 YSYEKL. CDR3 length: 16 amino acids. Losses at the gene ends were 0 bases for V and 8 bases for J; bases not matched to a gene: 6. The CDR3 nucleotides are TGCGCCAGCAGCCAAGAGACAGGGGGCGCCTGGGAAAAACTGTTTTTT. Protein sequence: CASSQETGGAWEKLFF.

The chain recombines TRBV9 with TRBJ1-5; no reliable D call. CDR1 and CDR2 (germline): SGDLS, YYNGEE. V gave up 7 bases and J gave up 0 bases, with 11 bases separating them. The CDR3 loop spans 14 amino acids. The CDR3 here is CASGTSDSNQPQHF. The CDR3 DNA sequence: TGTGCCAGCGGAACTTCAGATAGCAATCAGCCCCAGCATTTT.

The chain couples TRBV11-1 to TRBJ1-2; D possibly corresponds to TRBD1 (5 bases). Germline values: CDR1 SGHAT, CDR2 FQDESV (reference sequence). Trimming shortened V by 3 bases and J by 7 bases, and 12 bases separated the two germline ends. This CDR3 region has 13 residues. The CDR3 nucleotides are TGTGCCAGCAGCTTTACGACAGCCGGTGGCTACACCTTC. This encodes CASSFTTAGGYTF.

This clone was seen once. This sequence joins TRBV6-1 and TRBJ2-3; TRBD1 matches 7 bases. The CDR3 is made up of 16 amino acids. Germline V gene lookup returns CDR1 MNHNS and CDR2 SASEGT. The J segment lost 1 base and the V segment lost 0 bases, leaving 4 bases of the junction unmatched. DNA of the CDR3: TGTGCCAGCAGTGAAGCACAGGGGTTGGGCACAGATACGCAGTATTTT. It encodes CASSEAQGLGTDTQYF.

This clone was found once. V usage is TRBV5-8 and J usage is TRBJ2-1, with no clear D. This CDR3 is 15 amino acids long. Deletions cut 2 bases from V and 0 bases from J, with 9 bases between. Looked up from germline, CDR1 is SGHTS and CDR2 is YDEGEE. The CDR3 sequence is CASSFREDSYNEQFF. The CDR3 DNA is TGTGCCAGCAGCTTTAGAGAGGACTCCTACAATGAGCAGTTCTTC.